The rows below give T cell receptor beta chains drawn from one sample of a study of shared clonotypes between healthy human individuals. Clones were sequenced by immunoSEQ multiplex PCR, and TCRdb holds only the in-frame ones, with some missing. The sample carries about 2.3 million clones, 93% recorded once. The sample consisted of naive CD4+ T cells from PBMCs. The receptors come from a young man in good health. Some clones in this sample may be carry-over from other donors' samples. Both conserved end residues are part of each CDR3.

>TRBJ2-3|TRBV19|16
CASSMTRPAGTDTQYF
>TRBJ1-2|TRBV10-1|12
CATVTAPYGYTF
>TRBJ1-1|TRBV25-1|12
CASSEPPGEAFF
>TRBJ2-1|TRBV4-3|15
CASSHLRDTHNEQFF
>TRBJ2-5|TRBV6-1|12
CASGNVWETQYF
>TRBJ2-7|TRBV29-1|12
CSVVTQTYEQYF
>TRBJ2-4|TRBV4-3|17
CASSQELDRATKNIQYF
>TRBJ2-6|TRBV5-4|18
CASRPTGQGTSGANVLTF
>TRBJ2-5|TRBV19|16
CASSMILAEAWETQYF
>TRBJ1-2|TRBV5-1|13
CASSLDGGYGYTF
>TRBJ2-3|TRBV2|16
CASSGGTGARTDTQYF
>TRBJ2-1|TRBV9|13
CASSATSGTRQFF
>TRBJ2-3|TRBV6-6|14
CASSYGPVGDTQYF
>TRBJ1-5|TRBV15|14
CATSSRQGVRAQHF
>TRBJ1-2|TRBV7-9|13
CASRGQINYGYTF
>TRBJ1-5|TRBV4-2|16
CASSQDVGQGWQPQHF
>TRBJ2-1|TRBV5-1|16
CASSWALAGGPSEQFF
>TRBJ1-5|TRBV28|14
CASNPWGGGQPQHF
>TRBJ2-3|TRBV18|17
CASSPRLDEPSTDTQYF
>NA|TRBV30|12
CAWSATGYEQYF
>TRBJ2-3|TRBV7-9|13
CASSLLGTDTQYF
>TRBJ2-7|TRBV7-8|14
CASSLRGISYEQYF
>TRBJ2-5|TRBV28|16
CASSSTGTGLEETQYF
>TRBJ1-2|TRBV4-3|15
CASSQGGSYGGGYTF
>NA|TRBV7-2|13
CASSPGDGYEQYF
>TRBJ2-6|TRBV11-2|14
CASSPGTGANVLTF
>TRBJ1-1|TRBV5-4|13
CASSPLRNTEAFF
>TRBJ1-1|TRBV7-9|12
CASSPLSFEAFF
>TRBJ1-4|TRBV7-9|15
CASSFARPAGEKLFF
>TRBJ2-7|TRBV13|17
CASSLNFRGPPAYEQYF
>TRBJ2-5|TRBV18|14
CASTPRQGEETQYF
>TRBJ1-2|TRBV2|13
CASTKDRNYGYTF
>TRBJ1-2|TRBV7-8|14
CASSLEDSTYGYTF
>TRBJ1-5|TRBV29-1|12
CSAMREGQPQHF
>TRBJ2-1|TRBV6-6|14
CASIKTTTDNEQFF
>TRBJ1-1|TRBV7-9|12
CASSLRDLGAFF
>TRBJ2-2|TRBV6-5|14
CASSWDRGTGELFF
>TRBJ1-1|TRBV4-2|14
CASSQPAGLTEAFF
>TRBJ1-2|TRBV18|15
CASHPTQERGGGYTF
>TRBJ1-2|TRBV7-8|14
CASSLGLLNYGYTF
>TRBJ2-7|TRBV11-2|16
CASSLFRSGIAYEQYF